This section outlines one T cell receptor (beta chain) sequence together with its context. The assay was immunoSEQ multiplex PCR, and TCRdb's table has in-frame clones only and misses some. In the table there are tens of thousands of clones, approximately 90% of which are singletons. The CDR3 loop spans 15 amino acids. Germline CDR1 SGHTA, CDR2 FQGNSA. With 5 bases clipped from V and 2 bases from J, the junction kept 5 bases outside the gene matches. This sample stems from a study of blood T cell repertoires in COVID-19. Study in general: Researchers got acute and convalescent COVID-19 samples from the United States, Italy and Spain. Nucleic acid was either cDNA or gDNA, and it came from T cells, B-cell-depleted T cells, or PBMCs.

The sequenced sample was peripheral blood. The chain links TRBV7-2 to TRBJ2-5; TRBD2 matches at 10 bases. The TCR comes from a woman aged 45 to 65 with acute or convalescent COVID-19. The CDR3 DNA reads as TGTGCCAGCAGCCTCCAGACTAGCGGGCAAGAGACCCAGTACTTC. It codes for CASSLQTSGQETQYF.